This T cell receptor beta chain was captured by sequencing in a study of shared clonotypes between healthy human individuals. Germline loops: CDR1 MGHDK, CDR2 SYGVNS. There are 15 residues in the CDR3. The junction had 7 bases not matched to a gene; V was cut back by 6 bases and J by 4 bases. The table came from immunoSEQ multiplex PCR; TCRdb's copy has only in-frame clones and leaves some out. The sample has about 2.4 million clones; under 95% are singletons. Sequenced input: naive CD4+ T cells from PBMCs. As to subset: CD45RA+ positively selected. The rearrangement uses TRBV25-1 and TRBJ1-4, with TRBD1 matching over 8 bases. The sequence derives from a young man in good health. Some clones in this sample may be carry-over from other donors' samples. CDR3: CASSGDRGNNEKLFF. The CDR3 nucleotides read TGTGCCAGCAGCGGAGACAGGGGAAATAATGAAAAACTGTTTTTT.